This T cell receptor (beta chain) was retrieved from a study of regulatory T cells in long-lasting Graves disease. The study's findings and limits: Favoring TRBV28, TRBJ1-2 and TRBJ2-5 was a feature seen in persistent disease.

Specified time point: newly diagnosed GD, antithyroid drugs for less than 3 months. Construction of the TCR library relied on RNA isolated from PBMCs. The patient group derived from an endocrinology department in Xi'an, China. CDR3 length equals 13 residues. Looked up from germline, CDR1 is LNHDA and CDR2 is SQIVND (reference sequence). V gave up 4 bases and J gave up 3 bases, with 6 bases separating them. Libraries of TCR beta came from iRepertoire HTBI primers plus Arm-PCR of CDR3 regions. TCRdb re-derived calls from the multiplex PCR reads in MiXCR, one entry per CDR3 protein. The data contain 200,000 to 250,000 distinct CDR3 sequences, 20% to 25% of them seen just once; the ten biggest clones take up about 15%. Concerning this clonotype: Its specificity is not known.

The input for sequencing was peripheral blood mononuclear cells (PBMCs), taken at new diagnosis, from a patient treated with antithyroid drugs. This receptor was identified in a female donor with Graves disease. V gene TRBV19 combines with J gene TRBJ2-2; D call uncertain. CDR3 DNA: TGTGCCAGTAGTACCAGAGACACCGGGGAGCTGTTTTTT. Translation: CASSTRDTGELFF.